Below, 32 T cell receptor beta chains from the same sample are listed, as sequenced in a study of cytomegalovirus exposure and HLA in healthy donors. Use of 60 Vbeta and 13 Jbeta primers characterized the PCR. Repertoires were generated with immunoSEQ multiplex PCR, while TCRdb's copy carries only in-frame clones and drops some. The sample contains around 130,000 clones, 70% to 80% of which appear only once. The sample consisted of PBMCs. The receptors were sampled from a woman between 45 and 60 years old in good health and CMV-seronegative.

The CDR3 bases are TGTGCCAGCAGCTTAGCGCACAGGCTGGGGACCTACAATGAGCAGTTCTTC. This encodes CASSLAHRLGTYNEQFF. The gene calls are TRBV7-8 and TRBJ2-1, with a weak D call TRBD1 (5 bases). Germline assignment: CDR1 SGHVS and CDR2 FQNEAQ. Trimming left V 0 bases short and J 2 bases short, with 14 bases between. This CDR3 comprises 17 residues. The full variable domain, in which reference TRBV7-8 and TRBJ2-1 provide the parts outside the CDR3, is GAGVSQSPRYKVAKRGQDVALRCDPISGHVSLFWYQQALGQGPEFLTYFQNEAQLDKSGLPSDRFFAERPEGSVSTLKIQRTQQEDSAVYLCASSLAHRLGTYNEQFFGPGTRLTVL.

The chain recombines TRBV29-1 with TRBJ1-1; TRBD1 matches at 7 bases. The CDR3 spans 13 residues. Germline loops: CDR1 SQVTM, CDR2 ANQGSEA. J gave up 0 bases and V 7 bases, and 5 bases lay outside the gene matches. The CDR3 loop reads CSAEQGMNTEAFF. The DNA of the CDR3 is TGCAGCGCCGAACAGGGGATGAACACTGAAGCTTTCTTT.

Only a few counts were recorded for this clone. CDR3 in DNA: TGTGCCAGCAGCCAAGAGTTGCCGGGAGTAGGAGATACGCAGTATTTT. It yields the protein CASSQELPGVGDTQYF. The V and J genes are TRBV4-2 and TRBJ2-3, with D tentatively TRBD2 (6 bases). Trimming stripped 0 bases from V and 5 bases from J, with 15 bases between. Germline V lookup: CDR1 LGHNA, CDR2 YNFKEQ. The CDR3 is made up of 16 amino acids.

The rearrangement links TRBV10-1 to TRBJ2-7, with 7 bases fitting TRBD2. CDR3 length: 14 amino acids. From germline, CDR1 is WNHNN and CDR2 SYGVQD (reference sequence). V gave up 2 bases and J gave up 4 bases; unmatched junction bases: 5. The CDR3 spells CASSEGAGDYEQYV. Written as DNA, the CDR3 is TGCGCCAGCAGTGAGGGGGCGGGAGATTACGAGCAGTACGTC.

The rearrangement links TRBV29-1 to TRBJ2-7; D may be TRBD2 (5 bases). Germline V gene data show CDR1 as SQVTM and CDR2 as ANQGSEA. This CDR3 spans 13 amino acids. The V end lost 1 base, the J end lost 5 bases, and 12 bases lay between the germline ends. The CDR3: CSVEVEGTDEQYV. CDR3 bases: TGCAGCGTTGAAGTCGAGGGTACGGACGAGCAGTACGTC.

In DNA, the CDR3 is TGTGCCACCCAGGTTTCCGTTTGGTCAACTGAAGCTTTCTTT. Encoded protein: CATQVSVWSTEAFF. V usage is TRBV28 and J usage is TRBJ1-1, with D unresolved. Germline assignment: CDR1 MDHEN and CDR2 SYDVKM. This CDR3 has 14 residues. Trimming removed 10 bases at V and 5 bases at J, with 20 bases between.

This clone was recorded a few times. The CDR3 DNA reads as TGCGCCAGCAGCCCCACAGCGGGAAACACTGAAGCTTTCTTT. Translated, it gives CASSPTAGNTEAFF. The chain combines TRBV5-1 with TRBJ1-1; D gene unclear. Germline V lookup: CDR1 SGHRS, CDR2 YFSETQ. V dropped 4 bases and J dropped 2 bases, with 12 bases sitting between them. The CDR3 is 14 residues long.

The J gene is TRBJ2-5, the V gene TRBV5-1; 10 bases are shared with TRBD1. The V and J ends lost 4 bases and 5 bases, in that order; junction bases with no gene match: 2. This CDR3 is built from 13 residues. From germline, CDR1 is SGHRS and CDR2 YFSETQ. In nucleotides, the CDR3 is TGCGCCAGCAGCCCGGGACAGGGGGAGACCCAGTACTTC. Encoded protein: CASSPGQGETQYF.

The V and J genes are TRBV6-5 and TRBJ1-2, with a possible D match to TRBD1 (6 bases). The CDR3 runs to 15 residues. V was clipped by 6 bases and J by 2 bases, with 16 bases between them. Germline CDR1 reads MNHEY; CDR2 reads SVGAGI. The CDR3 DNA reads TGTGCCAGCAGGGACACGGGACATGTAAACTATGGCTACACCTTC. Protein: CASRDTGHVNYGYTF.

The CDR3 DNA follows: TGTGCCAGCAGCCTCCACGACTCAGATACGCAGTATTTT. It is translated as CASSLHDSDTQYF. The chain has TRBV7-3 and TRBJ2-3; D gene ambiguous. Germline values: CDR1 SGHTA, CDR2 FQGTGA. V dropped 5 bases and J dropped 4 bases, with 10 bases sitting between them. The CDR3 extends over 13 amino acids.

The chain uses TRBV5-4 and TRBJ1-2, with D possibly being TRBD1 (5 bases). Germline V CDR1 and CDR2: SGHNT, YYREEE (reference sequence). CDR3 length: 14 amino acids. V gave up 4 bases and J gave up 8 bases, with 18 bases separating them. This CDR3 reads CASSPARAPLGYTF. The CDR3 coding sequence is TGTGCCAGCAGCCCTGCCAGGGCTCCCTTAGGCTACACCTTC.

V is TRBV2 and J is TRBJ1-1; possibly TRBD1 for D (6 bases). V dropped 11 bases and J dropped 2 bases, with 21 bases sitting between them. The CDR3 covers 15 residues. Germline assignment: CDR1 SNHLY and CDR2 FYNNEI. The CDR3 nucleotides read TGTGCCTTCCGGAATACGGACAGTGGAAACACTGAAGCTTTCTTT. Its translation is CAFRNTDSGNTEAFF.

The chain combines TRBV18 with TRBJ1-2, with D tentatively TRBD1 (5 bases). This CDR3 has 14 residues. CDR1 and CDR2 (germline): KGHSH, LQKENI. Trimming removed 2 bases at V and 7 bases at J, with 14 bases between. The CDR3 nucleotides are TGTGCCAGCTCACCAGGGGGGACGGAGGGTGGCTACACCTTC. Amino acids: CASSPGGTEGGYTF.

V and J are TRBV7-2 and TRBJ2-3; 7 bases agree with TRBD1. The CDR3 consists of 15 residues. The J segment lost 2 bases and the V segment lost 4 bases, leaving 6 bases of the junction unmatched. The germline CDR1 and CDR2 sequences are SGHTA and FQGNSA. The CDR3 DNA is TGTGCCAGCAGCTCTACCGGGACAGCCACAGATACGCAGTATTTT. Translated: CASSSTGTATDTQYF. The entire variable domain, with the rest obtained from reference TRBV7-2 and TRBJ2-3, is as follows: GAGVSQSPSNKVTEKGKDVELRCDPISGHTALYWYRQSLGQGLEFLIYFQGNSAPDKSGLPSDRFSAERTGGSVSTLTIQRTQQEDSAVYLCASSSTGTATDTQYFGPGTRLTVL.

The chain uses TRBV7-9 and TRBJ1-2, with TRBD1 matching 7 bases. Trimming cost V 6 bases and J 6 bases; bases outside gene matches: 10. CDR1 and CDR2 from the germline V gene are SEHNR and FQNEAQ (reference sequence). The CDR3 is 14 residues long. The CDR3 reads CASREQGLLNGYTF. As DNA, the CDR3 is TGTGCCAGCAGAGAACAGGGGTTATTGAATGGCTACACCTTC. Full variable domain (outside the CDR3, taken from reference TRBV7-9 and TRBJ1-2): DTGVSQNPRHKITKRGQNVTFRCDPISEHNRLYWYRQTLGQGPEFLTYFQNEAQLEKSRLLSDRFSAERPKGSFSTLEIQRTEQGDSAMYLCASREQGLLNGYTFGSGTRLTVV.

The chain joins TRBV25-1 to TRBJ2-7; tentative D call: TRBD2 (6 bases). Germline-derived CDR1 and CDR2 are MGHDK and SYGVNS. The CDR3 length is 17 residues. Trimming took 5 bases from V and 0 from J, leaving 20 bases between them. This CDR3 reads CASSPNRGGLSSYEQYF. CDR3 in DNA: TGTGCCAGCAGTCCAAACCGGGGAGGACTTAGCTCCTACGAGCAGTACTTC.

This sequence joins TRBV29-1 and TRBJ1-2; D not certain. This CDR3 comprises 12 residues. Germline CDR1 SQVTM, CDR2 ANQGSEA. V lost 3 bases, J lost 7 bases, and 12 bases lay in between. The CDR3 nucleotides are TGCAGCGTTGACGGGAGTAAGAGTGGCTACACCTTC. Translating gives CSVDGSKSGYTF.

Only a few counts were recorded for this clone. The V call is TRBV4-1, the J call TRBJ2-3; possibly TRBD2 for D (6 bases). CDR3 length: 15 residues. Trimming removed 1 base from V and 4 bases from J, with 12 bases in between. The germline V gene has CDR1 MGHRA and CDR2 YSYEKL. The CDR3 DNA is TGCGCCAGCAGCCAAGGGGGAGGAGGGGCAGATACGCAGTATTTT. Translated, it gives CASSQGGGGADTQYF.

This clone was recorded only once. The genes are TRBV9 and TRBJ2-1; 13 bases map to TRBD2. J was trimmed by 4 bases and V by 7 bases; bases with no gene match: 2. There are 14 residues in the CDR3. Germline V gene sequence: CDR1 SGDLS, CDR2 YYNGEE. The CDR3 spells CASGTSGTYNEQFF. The CDR3 DNA reads as TGTGCCAGCGGGACTAGCGGGACATACAATGAGCAGTTCTTC.

The chain has TRBV28 and TRBJ2-7, with 7 nucleotides matching TRBD1. The CDR3 has 12 residues. V was pared by 6 bases and J by 3 bases, with 2 bases of the junction left unmatched. Germline assignment: CDR1 MDHEN and CDR2 SYDVKM. The CDR3 is CASSRDSYEQYV. The CDR3 DNA is TGTGCCAGCAGCCGGGACAGCTACGAGCAGTACGTC.

This chain links TRBV7-6 with TRBJ1-1, with TRBD1 matching 8 bases. The CDR3 consists of 15 residues. Losses at the gene ends were 5 bases for V and 6 bases for J; bases not matched to a gene: 11. Germline V gene data show CDR1 as SGHVS and CDR2 as FNYEAQ. Written as DNA, the CDR3 is TGTGCCAGCAGCCAGACAGGGACAGGACCATCTGAAGCTTTCTTT. This sequence encodes CASSQTGTGPSEAFF. Using reference TRBV7-6 and TRBJ1-1 for the parts outside the CDR3, the full variable domain is GAGVSQSPRYKVTKRGQDVALRCDPISGHVSLYWYRQALGQGPEFLTYFNYEAQQDKSGLPNDRFSAERPEGSISTLTIQRTEQRDSAMYRCASSQTGTGPSEAFFGQGTRLTVV.

The J gene is TRBJ1-5, the V gene TRBV10-3; 7 bases match TRBD1. CDR1 and CDR2 (germline): ENHRY, SYGVKD. This CDR3 region has 15 residues. V gave up 6 bases and J gave up 0 bases; unmatched junction bases: 5. CDR3 in amino acids: CAIRGDRYSNQPQHF. Here the CDR3 DNA reads TGTGCCATCAGGGGGGACAGATATAGCAATCAGCCCCAGCATTTT.

This clone has just one count. The chain carries TRBV6-5 and TRBJ2-1; 8 nucleotides agree with TRBD2. J gave up 8 bases and V 2 bases, and 8 bases lay outside the gene matches. The germline CDR1 and CDR2 sequences are MNHEY and SVGAGI. This CDR3 spans 15 amino acids. As DNA, the CDR3 is TGTGCCAGCAGTTACGGAGCGGGAGAGGCGTATGAGCAGTTCTTC. Translated: CASSYGAGEAYEQFF.

This chain connects TRBV7-9 to TRBJ2-5, with D possibly being TRBD2 (6 bases). The CDR3 is made up of 16 amino acids. Trimming cost V 0 bases and J 5 bases, with 16 bases left between them. Germline CDR1 is SEHNR and CDR2 is FQNEAQ (reference sequence). In DNA, the CDR3 is TGTGCCAGCAGCTTAGCGCTCGGGGGAATCGGTGAGACCCAGTACTTC. Amino acid sequence: CASSLALGGIGETQYF.

This clone was recorded once. The J gene is TRBJ2-2, the V gene TRBV28; D perhaps matches TRBD2 (5 bases). With 5 bases removed from V and 0 bases from J, the gap between germline ends came to 16 bases. The CDR3 is 17 residues long. CDR1 MDHEN and CDR2 SYDVKM come from the germline V gene. The CDR3 region has the DNA TGTGCCAGCAGTCGCTGGACGGGGTTGCCGAACACCGGGGAGCTGTTTTTT. This encodes CASSRWTGLPNTGELFF. The full variable domain, rest sourced from reference TRBV28 and TRBJ2-2, is DVKVTQSSRYLVKRTGEKVFLECVQDMDHENMFWYRQDPGLGLRLIYFSYDVKMKEKGDIPEGYSVSREKKERFSLILESASTNQTSMYLCASSRWTGLPNTGELFFGEGSRLTVL.

V usage is TRBV14 and J usage is TRBJ1-1; D perhaps matches TRBD1 (5 bases). Germline V gives CDR1 SGHDN, CDR2 FVKESK. The CDR3 totals 16 residues. Trimming took 3 bases from V and 0 from J, leaving 14 bases between them. As DNA, the CDR3 is TGTGCCAGCAGCCAGGAACGGGGGACCATGAACACTGAAGCTTTCTTT. Translation gives CASSQERGTMNTEAFF.

This clone was recorded once. This chain uses TRBV10-3 with TRBJ2-5, with 10 bases fitting TRBD1. Germline trimming cut 5 bases from V and 2 bases from J; bases unmatched to any gene: 5. Germline values: CDR1 ENHRY, CDR2 SYGVKD. CDR3 length equals 15 residues. The CDR3 reads CAISRDRGLQETQYF. In nucleotides, the CDR3 is TGTGCCATCAGTCGGGACAGGGGCTTGCAAGAGACCCAGTACTTC.

The rearrangement joins TRBV6-5 to TRBJ1-2; D is uncertain. Per the germline V gene, CDR1 is MNHEY and CDR2 is SVGAGI. The CDR3 contains 16 residues. V was trimmed by 0 bases and J by 4 bases, leaving 15 bases between them. The chain's CDR3 is CASSYSSAASPYGYTF. The DNA for the CDR3 is TGTGCCAGCAGTTACTCGTCTGCGGCGTCCCCCTATGGCTACACCTTC.

This chain links TRBV5-1 with TRBJ2-1; 8 bases are a match to TRBD2. CDR1 and CDR2 from the germline V gene are SGHRS and YFSETQ. The CDR3 has 14 residues. Trimming removed 4 bases from V and 6 bases from J; junction bases left unmatched: 6. CDR3 in amino acids: CASSLGLAGNEQFF. CDR3 DNA: TGCGCCAGCAGCCTCGGACTAGCCGGCAATGAGCAGTTCTTC.

V and J are TRBV28 and TRBJ1-2; TRBD1 aligns across 9 bases. Germline assignment: CDR1 MDHEN and CDR2 SYDVKM. Losses at the gene ends were 7 bases for V and 1 base for J; bases not matched to a gene: 7. The CDR3 is 15 amino acids. In nucleotides, the CDR3 is TGTGCCAGCAAACAACAGGGGGCTTATAACTATGGCTACACCTTC. Its translation is CASKQQGAYNYGYTF.

V usage is TRBV6-5 and J usage is TRBJ1-2, with 9 bases aligning to TRBD1. The CDR3 length is 15 residues. CDR1 MNHEY and CDR2 SVGAGI come from the germline V gene. Trimming took 2 bases from V and 7 from J; bases not matched to a gene: 8. This CDR3 is CASSYATGGVGGYTF. CDR3 DNA: TGTGCCAGCAGTTACGCCACAGGGGGCGTGGGTGGCTACACCTTC.

This clone was seen once. The V and J genes are TRBV7-3 and TRBJ1-1; TRBD1 matches 8 bases. CDR3 length: 13 residues. Germline values: CDR1 SGHTA, CDR2 FQGTGA. V gave up 5 bases and J gave up 1 base; unmatched junction bases: 0. The CDR3 nucleotides read TGTGCCAGCAGCCAGGGGGCGAACACTGAAGCTTTCTTT. Translating gives CASSQGANTEAFF. Based on the CDR3 plus reference TRBV7-3 and TRBJ1-1, the full variable domain is GAGVSQTPSNKVTEKGKYVELRCDPISGHTALYWYRQSLGQGPEFLIYFQGTGAADDSGLPNDRFFAVRPEGSVSTLKIQRTERGDSAVYLCASSQGANTEAFFGQGTRLTVV.